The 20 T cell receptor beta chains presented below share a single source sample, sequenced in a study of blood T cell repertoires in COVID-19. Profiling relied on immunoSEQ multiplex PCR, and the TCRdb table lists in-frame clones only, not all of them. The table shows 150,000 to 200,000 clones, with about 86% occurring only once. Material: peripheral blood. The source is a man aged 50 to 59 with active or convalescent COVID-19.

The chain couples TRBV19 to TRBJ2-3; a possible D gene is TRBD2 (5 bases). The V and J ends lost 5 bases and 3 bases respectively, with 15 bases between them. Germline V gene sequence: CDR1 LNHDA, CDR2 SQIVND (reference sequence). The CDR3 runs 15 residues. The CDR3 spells CASSLLADGTDTQYF. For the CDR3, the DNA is TGTGCCAGTAGTCTGCTAGCAGATGGGACAGATACGCAGTATTTT.

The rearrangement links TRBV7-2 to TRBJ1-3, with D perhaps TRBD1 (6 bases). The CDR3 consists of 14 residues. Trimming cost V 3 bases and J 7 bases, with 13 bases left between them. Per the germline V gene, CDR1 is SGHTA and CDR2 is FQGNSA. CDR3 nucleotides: TGTGCCAGCAGCTTCTCACAGGGAAGTAACACCATATATTTT. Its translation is CASSFSQGSNTIYF.

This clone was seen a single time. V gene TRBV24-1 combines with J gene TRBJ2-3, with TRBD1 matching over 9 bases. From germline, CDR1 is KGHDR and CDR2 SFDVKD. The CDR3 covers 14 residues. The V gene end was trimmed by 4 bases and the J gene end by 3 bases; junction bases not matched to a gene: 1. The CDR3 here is CATSEGQGTDTQYF. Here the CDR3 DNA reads TGTGCCACCAGTGAGGGACAGGGAACAGATACGCAGTATTTT.

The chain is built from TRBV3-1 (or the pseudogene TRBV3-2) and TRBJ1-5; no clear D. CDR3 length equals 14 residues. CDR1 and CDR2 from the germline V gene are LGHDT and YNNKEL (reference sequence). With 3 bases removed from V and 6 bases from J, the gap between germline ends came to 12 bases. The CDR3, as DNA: TGTGCCAGCAGCCAGCATGTTGAGGGTCAGCCCCAGCATTTT. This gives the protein CASSQHVEGQPQHF.

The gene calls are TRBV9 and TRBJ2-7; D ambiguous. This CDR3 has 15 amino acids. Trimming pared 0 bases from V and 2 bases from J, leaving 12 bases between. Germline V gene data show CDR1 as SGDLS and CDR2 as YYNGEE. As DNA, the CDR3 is TGTGCCAGCAGCGTAGGTGGGCCAGGAACCTACGAGCAGTACTTC. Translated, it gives CASSVGGPGTYEQYF. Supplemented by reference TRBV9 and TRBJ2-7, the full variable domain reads DSGVTQTPKHLITATGQRVTLRCSPRSGDLSVYWYQQSLDQGLQFLIQYYNGEERAKGNILERFSAQQFPDLHSELNLSSLELGDSALYFCASSVGGPGTYEQYFGPGTRLTVT.

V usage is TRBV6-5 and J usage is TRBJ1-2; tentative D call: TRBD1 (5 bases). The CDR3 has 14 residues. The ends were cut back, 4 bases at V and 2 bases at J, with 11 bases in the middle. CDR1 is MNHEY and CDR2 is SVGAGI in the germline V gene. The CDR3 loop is CASSSGHLNYGYTF. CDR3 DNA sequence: TGTGCCAGCAGTTCCGGACACCTGAACTATGGCTACACCTTC.

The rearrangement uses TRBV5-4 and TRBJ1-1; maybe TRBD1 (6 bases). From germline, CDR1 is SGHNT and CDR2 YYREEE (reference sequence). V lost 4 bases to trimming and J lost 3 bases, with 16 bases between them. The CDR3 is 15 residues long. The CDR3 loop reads CASSGGAGFDTEAFF. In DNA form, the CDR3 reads TGTGCCAGCAGCGGGGGGGCGGGCTTCGACACTGAAGCTTTCTTT.

CDR3 nucleotides: TGTGCCAGCAGTTATGGGAGCGGCGGCAAAAACATTCAGTACTTC. Amino acid sequence: CASSYGSGGKNIQYF. The chain is built from TRBV6-6 and TRBJ2-4, with D possibly matching TRBD2 (5 bases). Trimming shortened V by 3 bases and J by 3 bases, and 12 bases separated the two germline ends. The CDR3 loop spans 15 amino acids. Germline lookup yields CDR1 MNHNY and CDR2 SVGAGI (reference sequence).

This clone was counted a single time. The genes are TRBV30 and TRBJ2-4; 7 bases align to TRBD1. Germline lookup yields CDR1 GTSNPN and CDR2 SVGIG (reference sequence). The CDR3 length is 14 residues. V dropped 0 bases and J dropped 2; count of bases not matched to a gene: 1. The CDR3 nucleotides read TGTGCCTGGAGTGTACAGGGGTCCAAAAACATTCAGTACTTC. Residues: CAWSVQGSKNIQYF.

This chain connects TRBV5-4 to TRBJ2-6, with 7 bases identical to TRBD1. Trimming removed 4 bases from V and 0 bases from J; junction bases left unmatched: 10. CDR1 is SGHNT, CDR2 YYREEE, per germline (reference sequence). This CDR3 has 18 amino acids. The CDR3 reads CASSLDRASYSGANVLTF. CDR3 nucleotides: TGTGCCAGCAGCCTCGACAGGGCAAGCTACTCTGGGGCCAACGTCCTGACTTTC. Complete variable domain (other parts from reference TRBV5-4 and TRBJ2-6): ETGVTQSPTHLIKTRGQQVTLRCSSQSGHNTVSWYQQALGQGPQFIFQYYREEENGRGNFPPRFSGLQFPNYSSELNVNALELDDSALYLCASSLDRASYSGANVLTFGAGSRLTVL.

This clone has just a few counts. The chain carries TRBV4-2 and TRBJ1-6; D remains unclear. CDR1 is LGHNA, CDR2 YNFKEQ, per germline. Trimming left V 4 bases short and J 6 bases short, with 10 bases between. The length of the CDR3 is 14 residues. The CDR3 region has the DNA TGTGCCAGCAGCCCTGACGGGGTTAATTCACCCCTCCACTTT. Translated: CASSPDGVNSPLHF.

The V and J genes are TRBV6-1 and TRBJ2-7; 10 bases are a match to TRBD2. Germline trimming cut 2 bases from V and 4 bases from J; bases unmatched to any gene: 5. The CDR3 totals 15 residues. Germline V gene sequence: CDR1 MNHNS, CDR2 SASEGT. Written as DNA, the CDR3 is TGTGCCAGCAGTGAATTCACTAGCGGGACATACGAGCAGTACTTC. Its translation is CASSEFTSGTYEQYF.

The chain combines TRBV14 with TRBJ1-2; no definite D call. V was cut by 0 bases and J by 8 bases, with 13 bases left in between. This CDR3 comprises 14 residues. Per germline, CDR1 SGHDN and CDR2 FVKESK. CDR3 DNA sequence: TGTGCCAGCAGCCAAGAAGGCAGCCCCGGGGGCTACACCTTC. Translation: CASSQEGSPGGYTF.

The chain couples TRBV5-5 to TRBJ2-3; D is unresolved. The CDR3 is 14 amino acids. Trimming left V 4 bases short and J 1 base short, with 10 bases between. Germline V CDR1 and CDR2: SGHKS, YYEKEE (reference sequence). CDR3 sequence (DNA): TGTGCCAGCAGCCGGCTAGATGGCACAGATACGCAGTATTTT. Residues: CASSRLDGTDTQYF.

The CDR3 sequence: CASSQEAAGGARQPQHF. The CDR3 DNA reads TGCGCCAGCAGCCAAGAGGCGGCAGGGGGCGCGAGGCAGCCCCAGCATTTT. The V and J genes are TRBV4-1 and TRBJ1-5, with TRBD1 matching over 8 bases. CDR1 and CDR2 (germline): MGHRA, YSYEKL. The CDR3 is 17 amino acids. The trim removed 0 bases at V and 7 bases at J, leaving 11 bases unmatched.

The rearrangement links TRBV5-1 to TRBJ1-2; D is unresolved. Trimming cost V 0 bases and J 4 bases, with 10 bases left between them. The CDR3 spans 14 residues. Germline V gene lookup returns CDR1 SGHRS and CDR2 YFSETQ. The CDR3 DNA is TGCGCCAGCAGCTTGGATTGGGCTATCTATGGCTACACCTTC. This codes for CASSLDWAIYGYTF.

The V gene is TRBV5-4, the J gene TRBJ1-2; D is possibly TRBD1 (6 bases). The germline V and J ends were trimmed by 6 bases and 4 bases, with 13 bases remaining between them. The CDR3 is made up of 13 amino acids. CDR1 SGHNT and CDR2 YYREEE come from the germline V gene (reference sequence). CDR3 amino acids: CASTPQGTYGYTF. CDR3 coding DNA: TGTGCCAGCACGCCACAGGGAACCTATGGCTACACCTTC. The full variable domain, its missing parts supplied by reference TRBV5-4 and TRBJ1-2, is ETGVTQSPTHLIKTRGQQVTLRCSSQSGHNTVSWYQQALGQGPQFIFQYYREEENGRGNFPPRFSGLQFPNYSSELNVNALELDDSALYLCASTPQGTYGYTFGSGTRLTVV.

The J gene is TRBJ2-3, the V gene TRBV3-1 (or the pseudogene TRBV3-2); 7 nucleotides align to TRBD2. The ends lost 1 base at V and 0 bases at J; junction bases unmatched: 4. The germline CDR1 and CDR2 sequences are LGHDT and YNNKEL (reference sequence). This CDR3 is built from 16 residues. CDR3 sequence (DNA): TGTGCCAGCAGCCAAGTGAGCGGGACCAGCACAGATACGCAGTATTTT. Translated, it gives CASSQVSGTSTDTQYF.

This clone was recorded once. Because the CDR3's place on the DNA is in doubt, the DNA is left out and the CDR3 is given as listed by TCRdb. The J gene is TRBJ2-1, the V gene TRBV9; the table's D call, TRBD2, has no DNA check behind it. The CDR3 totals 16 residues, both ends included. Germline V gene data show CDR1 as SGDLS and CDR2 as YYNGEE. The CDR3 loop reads CASSVGPGLAWNEQFF.

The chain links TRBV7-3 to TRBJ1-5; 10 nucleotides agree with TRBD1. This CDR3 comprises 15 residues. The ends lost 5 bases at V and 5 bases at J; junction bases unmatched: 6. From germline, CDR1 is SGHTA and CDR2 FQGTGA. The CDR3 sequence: CASSLGTGDDQPQHF. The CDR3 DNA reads TGTGCCAGCAGCCTCGGGACAGGGGATGATCAGCCCCAGCATTTT.